This TCR beta chain emerged from a study of glioma-infiltrating T cells after dendritic cell vaccination (dated by TCRdb to 2016 to 2017). For the wider study: Of the approximately 15 glioblastoma patients in the cohort, all drawn from Phase I and II dendritic cell vaccination trials, 9 were newly diagnosed and 6 had recurrent disease. TCR sequencing metrics, including TIL content and tumor-blood repertoire overlap, were correlated with survival after dendritic cell vaccination. Three intradermal dendritic cell vaccine injections were administered to patients at biweekly intervals in the arm below the axilla. In glioblastoma patients vaccinated with dendritic cells, deep sequencing of TCR beta CDR3 regions served to measure the amount of tumor-infiltrating lymphocytes and to compare repertoires between tumor and blood. Between the early 2000s and the early 2010s, patients were given autologous tumor lysate-pulsed dendritic cell vaccination. The vaccine consisted of monocyte-derived dendritic cells cultured seven days with IL-4 and GM-CSF, then pulsed overnight with autologous tumor lysate. Findings and caveats that apply to the study as a whole: The response model built on TCR overlap across three groups was characterized as speculative, with prospective validation still needed. TCR clonality showed no direct relationship with survival, which suggests that a diverse polyclonal response may be important. The cohort was small and heterogeneous, and full blood and tumor sets were available for few patients, with initial-recurrent tumor pairs available for even fewer patients. Higher estimated pretreatment TIL content predicted longer time to progression and overall survival after dendritic cell vaccination.

Trimming at the junction amounts to 0 bases on V and 3 bases on J, and the germline ends lie 14 bases apart. Including cysteine and phenylalanine, the CDR3 has 16 amino acids. Only the CDR3 region is kept as DNA, spanning 48 bases read in frame from base 1. CDR1 and CDR2 (MNHEY, SVGAGI) derive from the germline V gene. Using the immunoSEQ assay, TCRB CDR3 regions were amplified from around 2 micrograms of genomic DNA, or from all available DNA when less than that was on hand. The multiplex PCR employed 60 forward primers targeting TCR V beta segments and 13 reverse primers targeting J beta segments. To estimate reads per starting template, synthetic control templates were spiked into each sample at limiting dilution. The Illumina HiSeq System generated sequencing reads of 87 bp. Regarding the original processing steps: PCR and sequencing errors were removed by a nearest neighbor algorithm that merged closely related sequences. TCR overlap was measured as the percentage of unique tumor TCR beta sequences also present in the same patient's peripheral blood. Drawn from immuneACCESS, this table holds only the in-frame rearrangements with V and J called that TCRdb kept. Clones are partly lost; checked studies trace under half to an unresolved V gene and leave the rest unexplained. The D gene and trimming were derived from the DNA, and the V and J assignments and clone size from that table. Here the sample has tens of thousands of clones; 82% occur a single time. Clones ranked in the top ten supply 9% to 10% of the sample.

A word on this clone: Its cognate antigen has yet to be identified. No much larger clone exists at a distance of one base, and base qualities are not known.

Patients were selected on the basis of adequate residual fresh-frozen tumor tissue and more than two years of available survival data. Molecular status otherwise varied across the glioblastoma patients, but none of them carried an isocitrate dehydrogenase mutation. PBMC collection took place before vaccination, two weeks after the third vaccination, and at tumor progression if progression occurred. Genomic DNA was extracted with the Qiagen DNeasy Blood extraction Kit. The material was blood, obtained before dendritic cell vaccination. The TCR was taken from a human donor with glioblastoma. The receptor chain draws on TRBV6-5 and TRBJ1-2; a weak D assignment points to TRBD1 (6 bases agree). The bases are TGTGCCAGCAGTTACTCAGGGGGTTACGGCTACTATGGCTACACCTTC. This codes for CASSYSGGYGYYGYTF.